This T cell receptor beta chain was sequenced for a study of T cell repertoires in aging, cancer and after chemotherapy. Study-wide background: Healthy donor repertoires were recorded over several months to years and showed clear clonal overlap. The full dataset contained several million TCR reads.

This clonotype was counted only a few times. The template was genomic DNA from peripheral blood, not RNA. TRB rearrangements spanning V, D and J were amplified using mixed TRB-A/B primers. TCRdb recomputed calls from the multiplex PCR reads with MiXCR, one row per CDR3 protein. The sample includes about 6,200 distinct CDR3 sequences, 25% to 30% of them seen just once. This CDR3 contains 20 residues. Trimming removed 5 bases at V and 0 bases at J, with 26 bases between. Germline-derived CDR1 and CDR2 are LNHDA and SQIVND (reference sequence). Sequencing was carried out using blood. The chain recombines TRBV19 with TRBJ2-1; a weak D match, TRBD2 (6 bases). This clonotype was sampled from a human donor in good health. The CDR3 DNA reads as TGTGCCAGTAGTCGCAGGACACCGAATCCGGGAGCTTTCTCCTACAATGAGCAGTTCTTC. Translating it yields CASSRRTPNPGAFSYNEQFF.